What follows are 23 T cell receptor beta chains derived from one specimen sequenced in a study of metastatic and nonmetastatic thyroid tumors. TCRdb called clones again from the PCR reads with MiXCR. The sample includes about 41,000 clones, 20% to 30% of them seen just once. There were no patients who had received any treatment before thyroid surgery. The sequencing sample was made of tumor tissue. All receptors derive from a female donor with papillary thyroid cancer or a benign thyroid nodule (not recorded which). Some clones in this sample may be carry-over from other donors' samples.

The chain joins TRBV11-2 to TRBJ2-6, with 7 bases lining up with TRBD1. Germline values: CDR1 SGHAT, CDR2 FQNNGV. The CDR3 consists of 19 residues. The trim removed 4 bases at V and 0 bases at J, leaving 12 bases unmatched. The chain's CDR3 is CASSYTYGTASSGANVLTF. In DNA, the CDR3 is TGTGCCAGCAGCTACACATACGGGACAGCGAGCTCTGGGGCCAACGTCCTGACTTTC.

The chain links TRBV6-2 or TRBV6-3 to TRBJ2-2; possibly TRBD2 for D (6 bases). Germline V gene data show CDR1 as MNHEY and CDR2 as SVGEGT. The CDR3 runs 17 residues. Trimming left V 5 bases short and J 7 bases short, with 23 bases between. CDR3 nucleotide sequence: TGTGCCAGCAGTAACTTGAGGAGGGGCAGGTATTACGGGGAGCTGTTTTTT. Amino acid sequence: CASSNLRRGRYYGELFF.

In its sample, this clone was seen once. The CDR3 bases are TGCAGTGCTATAATGGGGGACACTGAAGCTTTCTTT. Protein sequence: CSAIMGDTEAFF. J is TRBJ1-1 and V is TRBV20-1; maybe TRBD1 (5 bases). Germline V CDR1 and CDR2: DFQATT, SNEGSKA (reference sequence). CDR3 length equals 12 residues. Trimming shortened V by 4 bases and J by 3 bases, and 9 bases separated the two germline ends.

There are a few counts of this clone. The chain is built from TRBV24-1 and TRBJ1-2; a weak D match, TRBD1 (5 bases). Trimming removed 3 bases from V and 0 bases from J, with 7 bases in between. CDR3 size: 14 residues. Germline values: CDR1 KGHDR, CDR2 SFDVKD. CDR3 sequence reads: CATSDTGANYGYTF. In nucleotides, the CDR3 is TGTGCCACCAGTGATACAGGAGCTAACTATGGCTACACCTTC.

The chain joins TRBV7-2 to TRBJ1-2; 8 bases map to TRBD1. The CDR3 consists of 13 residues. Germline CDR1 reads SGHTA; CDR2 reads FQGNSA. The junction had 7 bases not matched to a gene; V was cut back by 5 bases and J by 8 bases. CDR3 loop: CASSPDRGIGYTF. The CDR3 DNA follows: TGTGCCAGCAGCCCTGACAGGGGAATAGGCTACACCTTC. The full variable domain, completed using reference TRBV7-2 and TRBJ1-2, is GAGVSQSPSNKVTEKGKDVELRCDPISGHTALYWYRQSLGQGLEFLIYFQGNSAPDKSGLPSDRFSAERTGGSVSTLTIQRTQQEDSAVYLCASSPDRGIGYTFGSGTRLTVV.

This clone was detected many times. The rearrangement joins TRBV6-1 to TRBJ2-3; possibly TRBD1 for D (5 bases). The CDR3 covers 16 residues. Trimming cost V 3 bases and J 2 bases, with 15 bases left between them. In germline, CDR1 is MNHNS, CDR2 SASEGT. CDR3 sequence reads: CASSDDVRVFTDTQYF. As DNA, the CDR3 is TGTGCCAGCAGTGATGATGTCAGGGTTTTCACAGATACGCAGTATTTT.

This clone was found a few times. For the CDR3, the DNA is TGCGCCAGCAGCAACCCGTTGGCGGGGGAGCAGTACTTC. Its translation: CASSNPLAGEQYF. The chain carries TRBV5-1 and TRBJ2-7; D might be TRBD2 (6 bases). Germline loops: CDR1 SGHRS, CDR2 YFSETQ. The germline V and J ends were trimmed by 4 bases and 7 bases, with 15 bases remaining between them. This CDR3 has 13 amino acids.

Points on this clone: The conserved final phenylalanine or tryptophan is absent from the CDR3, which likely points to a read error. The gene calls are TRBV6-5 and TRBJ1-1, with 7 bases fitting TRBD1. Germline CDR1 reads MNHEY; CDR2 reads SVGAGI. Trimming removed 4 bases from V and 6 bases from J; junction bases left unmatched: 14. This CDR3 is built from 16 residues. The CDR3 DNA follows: TGTGCCAGCAGTTCGAAATGGTCGACAGGGCTGGCTGAAGCTTTCCTT. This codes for CASSSKWSTGLAEAFL.

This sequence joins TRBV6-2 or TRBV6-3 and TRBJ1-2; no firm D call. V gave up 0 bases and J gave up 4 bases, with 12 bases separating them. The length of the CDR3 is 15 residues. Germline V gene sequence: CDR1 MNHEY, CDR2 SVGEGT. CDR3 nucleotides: TGTGCCAGCAGTTACTCCCTAGGACTGCCCTATGGCTACACCTTC. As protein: CASSYSLGLPYGYTF.

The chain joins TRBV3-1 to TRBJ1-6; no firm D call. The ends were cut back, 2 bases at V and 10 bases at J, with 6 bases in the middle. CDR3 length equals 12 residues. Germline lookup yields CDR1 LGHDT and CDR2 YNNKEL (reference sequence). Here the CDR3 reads CASSQSVSPLHF. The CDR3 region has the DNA TGTGCCAGCAGCCAATCGGTCTCACCCCTCCACTTT.

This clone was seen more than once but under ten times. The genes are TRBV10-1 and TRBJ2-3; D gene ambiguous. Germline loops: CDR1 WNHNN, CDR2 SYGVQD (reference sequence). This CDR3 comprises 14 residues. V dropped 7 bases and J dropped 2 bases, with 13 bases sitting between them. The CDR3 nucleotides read TGCGCCAGCACCCGGACCCCGACCACAGATACGCAGTATTTT. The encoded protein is CASTRTPTTDTQYF.

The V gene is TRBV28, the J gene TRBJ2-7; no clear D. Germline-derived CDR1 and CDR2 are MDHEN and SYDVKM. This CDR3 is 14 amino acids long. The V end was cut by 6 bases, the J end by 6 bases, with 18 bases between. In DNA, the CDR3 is TGTGCCAGCAGCACCCCGGCCAGGCTCGGCGAGCAGTACTTC. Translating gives CASSTPARLGEQYF.

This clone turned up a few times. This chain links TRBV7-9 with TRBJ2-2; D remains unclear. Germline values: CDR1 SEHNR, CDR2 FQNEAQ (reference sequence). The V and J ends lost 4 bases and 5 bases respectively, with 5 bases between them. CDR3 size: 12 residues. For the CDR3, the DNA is TGTGCCAGCAGCTCGCGAACCGGGGAGCTGTTTTTT. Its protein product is CASSSRTGELFF.

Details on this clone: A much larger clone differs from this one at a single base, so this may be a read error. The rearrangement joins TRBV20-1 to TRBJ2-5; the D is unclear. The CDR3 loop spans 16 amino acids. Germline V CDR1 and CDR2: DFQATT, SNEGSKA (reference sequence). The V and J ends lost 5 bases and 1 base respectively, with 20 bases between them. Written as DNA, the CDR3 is TGCAGTGCTGCCGCCGGTGGACGTATGGTCCAAGAGACCCAGTACTTC. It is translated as CSAAAGGRMVQETQYF.

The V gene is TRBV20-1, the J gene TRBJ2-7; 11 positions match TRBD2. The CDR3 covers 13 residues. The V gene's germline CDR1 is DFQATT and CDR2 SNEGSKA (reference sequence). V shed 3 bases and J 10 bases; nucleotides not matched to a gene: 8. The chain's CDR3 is CSASTSGSDQQYF. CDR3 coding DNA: TGCAGTGCTAGCACTAGCGGGAGTGATCAACAGTACTTC.

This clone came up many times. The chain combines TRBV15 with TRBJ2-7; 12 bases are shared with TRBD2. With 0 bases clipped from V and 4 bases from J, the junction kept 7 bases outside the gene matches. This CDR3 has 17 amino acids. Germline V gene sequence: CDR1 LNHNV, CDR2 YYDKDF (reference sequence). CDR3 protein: CATSRDHGLAGQYEQYF. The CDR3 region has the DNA TGTGCCACCAGCAGAGATCATGGACTAGCGGGACAATACGAGCAGTACTTC.

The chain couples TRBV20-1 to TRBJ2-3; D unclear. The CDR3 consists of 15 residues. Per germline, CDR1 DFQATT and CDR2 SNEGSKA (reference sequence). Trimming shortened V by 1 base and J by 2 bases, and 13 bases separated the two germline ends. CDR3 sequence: CSARGGSSNTDTQYF. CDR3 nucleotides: TGCAGTGCTAGAGGAGGCAGTTCTAACACAGATACGCAGTATTTT.

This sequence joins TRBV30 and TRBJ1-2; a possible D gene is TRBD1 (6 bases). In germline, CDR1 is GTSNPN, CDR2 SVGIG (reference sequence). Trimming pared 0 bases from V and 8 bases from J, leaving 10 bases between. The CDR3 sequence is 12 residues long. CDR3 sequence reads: CAWSVDREGYTF. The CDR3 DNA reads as TGTGCCTGGAGTGTGGACAGAGAAGGCTACACCTTC.

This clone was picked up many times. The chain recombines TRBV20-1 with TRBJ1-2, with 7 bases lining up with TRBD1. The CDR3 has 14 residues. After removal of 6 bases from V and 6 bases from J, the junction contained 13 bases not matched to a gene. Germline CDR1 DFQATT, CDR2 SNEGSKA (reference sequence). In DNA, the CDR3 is TGCAGTGCCACCTCACCAATAGACAGGGATGGCTACACCTTC. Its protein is CSATSPIDRDGYTF.

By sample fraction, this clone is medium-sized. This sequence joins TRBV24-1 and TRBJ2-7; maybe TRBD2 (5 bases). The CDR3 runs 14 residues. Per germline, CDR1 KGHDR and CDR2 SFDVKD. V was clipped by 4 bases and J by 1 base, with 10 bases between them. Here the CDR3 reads CATSDPGKSYEQYF. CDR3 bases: TGTGCCACCAGTGACCCCGGGAAATCCTACGAGCAGTACTTC.

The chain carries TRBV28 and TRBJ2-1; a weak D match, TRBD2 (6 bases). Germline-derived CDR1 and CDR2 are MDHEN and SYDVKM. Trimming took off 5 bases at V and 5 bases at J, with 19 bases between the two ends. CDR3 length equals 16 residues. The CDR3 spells CASSPLGRREHNEQFF. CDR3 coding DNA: TGTGCCAGCAGTCCCTTGGGGCGGCGGGAACACAATGAGCAGTTCTTC.

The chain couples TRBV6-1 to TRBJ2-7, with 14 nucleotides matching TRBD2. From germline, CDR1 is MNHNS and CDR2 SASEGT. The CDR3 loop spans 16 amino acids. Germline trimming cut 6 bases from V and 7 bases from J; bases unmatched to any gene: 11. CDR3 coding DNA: TGTGCCAGCAGCACAACCGGGACTAGCGGGAGTTCGGAGCAGTACTTC. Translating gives CASSTTGTSGSSEQYF.

DNA of the CDR3: TGCGCCAGCAGCCCCTCGGACAGGGTACATACGCAGTATTTT. Translating gives CASSPSDRVHTQYF. The chain is built from TRBV5-1 and TRBJ2-3, with 8 bases that match TRBD1. After removal of 4 bases from V and 7 bases from J, the junction contained 8 bases not matched to a gene. This CDR3 contains 14 residues. From germline, CDR1 is SGHRS and CDR2 YFSETQ.